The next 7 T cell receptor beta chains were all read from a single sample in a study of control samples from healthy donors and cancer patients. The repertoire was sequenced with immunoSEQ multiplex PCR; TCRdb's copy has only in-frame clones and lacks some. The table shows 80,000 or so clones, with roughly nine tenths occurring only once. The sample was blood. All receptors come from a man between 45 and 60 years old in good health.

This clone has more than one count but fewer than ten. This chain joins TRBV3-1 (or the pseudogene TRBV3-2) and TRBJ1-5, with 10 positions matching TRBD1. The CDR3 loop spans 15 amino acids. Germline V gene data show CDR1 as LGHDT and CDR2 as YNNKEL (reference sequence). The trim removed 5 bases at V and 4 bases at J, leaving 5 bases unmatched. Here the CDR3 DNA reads TGTGCCAGCAGCTCGGGGACAGGGGTTAATCAGCCCCAGCATTTT. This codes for CASSSGTGVNQPQHF.

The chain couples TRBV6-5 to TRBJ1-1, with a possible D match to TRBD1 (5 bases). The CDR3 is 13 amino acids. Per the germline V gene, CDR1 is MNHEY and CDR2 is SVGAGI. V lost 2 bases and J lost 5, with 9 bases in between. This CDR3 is CASSYREGTEAFF. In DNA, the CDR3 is TGTGCCAGCAGTTACAGGGAGGGGACTGAAGCTTTCTTT.

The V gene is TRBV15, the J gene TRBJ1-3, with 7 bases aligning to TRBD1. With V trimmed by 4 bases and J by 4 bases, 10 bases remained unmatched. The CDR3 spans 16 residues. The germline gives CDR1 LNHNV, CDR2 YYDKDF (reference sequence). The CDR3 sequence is CATSITKTGRGNTIYF. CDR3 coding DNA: TGTGCCACCAGCATAACGAAGACAGGGAGAGGAAACACCATATATTTT. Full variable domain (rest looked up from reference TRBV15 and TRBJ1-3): DAMVIQNPRYQVTQFGKPVTLSCSQTLNHNVMYWYQQKSSQAPKLLFHYYDKDFNNEADTPDNFQSRRPNTSFCFLDIRSPGLGDTAMYLCATSITKTGRGNTIYFGEGSWLTVV.

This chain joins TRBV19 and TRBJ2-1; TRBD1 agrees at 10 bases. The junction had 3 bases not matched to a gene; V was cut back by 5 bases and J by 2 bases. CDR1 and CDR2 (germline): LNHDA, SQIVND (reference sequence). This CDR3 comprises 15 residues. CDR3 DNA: TGTGCCAGTAGTTTGGGACAGGGGACCTACAATGAGCAGTTCTTC. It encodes CASSLGQGTYNEQFF.

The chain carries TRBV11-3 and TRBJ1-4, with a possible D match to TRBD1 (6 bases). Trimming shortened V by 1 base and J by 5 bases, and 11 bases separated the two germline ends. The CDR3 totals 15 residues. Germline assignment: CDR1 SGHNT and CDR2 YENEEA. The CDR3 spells CASSLGTAQNEKLFF. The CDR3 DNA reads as TGTGCCAGCAGCTTAGGGACAGCGCAAAATGAAAAACTGTTTTTT.

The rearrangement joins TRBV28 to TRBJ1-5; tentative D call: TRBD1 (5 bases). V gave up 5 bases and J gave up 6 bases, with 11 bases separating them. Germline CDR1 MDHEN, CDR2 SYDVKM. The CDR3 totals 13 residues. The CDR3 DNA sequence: TGTGCCAGCAGTCTGACAGTGGGTCAGCCCCAGCATTTT. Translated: CASSLTVGQPQHF.

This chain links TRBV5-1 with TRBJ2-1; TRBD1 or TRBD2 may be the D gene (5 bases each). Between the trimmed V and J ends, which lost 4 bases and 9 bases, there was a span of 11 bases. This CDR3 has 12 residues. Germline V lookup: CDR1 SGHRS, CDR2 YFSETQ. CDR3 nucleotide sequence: TGCGCCAGCAGCCCCGCCGGGGCTGAGCAGTTCTTC. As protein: CASSPAGAEQFF.